This entry features one T cell receptor (beta chain) sequence. As yet, its antigen is unknown. J was trimmed by 1 base and V by 5 bases; bases with no gene match: 4. Germline V gives CDR1 KGHSH, CDR2 LQKENI. This CDR3 has 14 residues. TCRdb re-derived calls from the RT-PCR reads in MiXCR, one entry per CDR3 protein. The table has fewer than 700,000 distinct CDR3 sequences, around 13% seen once. This sample was included in a study of response to subunit inactivated influenza vaccine. Findings and caveats of the study: The authors put forward the suggestion that each seasonal influenza vaccination may bring in only a limited number of new T cells.

This clonotype originated in a man aged 50 to 59 who received an inactivated influenza vaccine. Specimen: PBMCs from blood, collected roughly 45 days after vaccination. The chain is built from TRBV18 and TRBJ1-1, with TRBD1 matching over 7 bases. In nucleotides, the CDR3 is TGTGCCAGCTCAGCGACAGGGCAGAACACTGAAGCTTTCTTT. Encoded protein: CASSATGQNTEAFF.